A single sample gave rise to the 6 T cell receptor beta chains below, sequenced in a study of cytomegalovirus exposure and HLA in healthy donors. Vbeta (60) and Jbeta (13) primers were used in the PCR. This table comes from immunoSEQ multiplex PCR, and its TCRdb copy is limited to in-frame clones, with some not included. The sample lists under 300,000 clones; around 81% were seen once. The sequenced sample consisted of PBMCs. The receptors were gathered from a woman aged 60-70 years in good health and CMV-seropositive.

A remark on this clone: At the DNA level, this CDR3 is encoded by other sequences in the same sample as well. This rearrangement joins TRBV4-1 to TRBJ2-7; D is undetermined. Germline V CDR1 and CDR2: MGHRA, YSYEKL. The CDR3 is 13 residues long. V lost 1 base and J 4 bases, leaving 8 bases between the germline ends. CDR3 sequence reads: CASSQGRNYEQYF. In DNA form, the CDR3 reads TGCGCCAGCAGCCAAGGGCGGAATTACGAGCAGTACTTC.

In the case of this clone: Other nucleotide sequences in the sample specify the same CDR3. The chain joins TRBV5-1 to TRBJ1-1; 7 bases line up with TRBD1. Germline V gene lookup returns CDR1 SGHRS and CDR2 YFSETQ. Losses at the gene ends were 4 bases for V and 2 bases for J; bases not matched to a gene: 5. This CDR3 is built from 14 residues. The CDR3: CASSPGQINTEAFF. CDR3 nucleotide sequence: TGCGCCAGCAGCCCGGGACAGATTAACACTGAAGCTTTCTTT.

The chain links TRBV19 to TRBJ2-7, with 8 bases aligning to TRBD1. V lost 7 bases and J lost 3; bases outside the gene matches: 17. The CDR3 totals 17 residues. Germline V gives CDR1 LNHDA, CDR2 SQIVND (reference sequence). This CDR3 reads CASIRQGRDRSHYEQYF. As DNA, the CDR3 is TGTGCCAGTATACGGCAGGGCCGGGACAGGAGTCACTACGAGCAGTACTTC.

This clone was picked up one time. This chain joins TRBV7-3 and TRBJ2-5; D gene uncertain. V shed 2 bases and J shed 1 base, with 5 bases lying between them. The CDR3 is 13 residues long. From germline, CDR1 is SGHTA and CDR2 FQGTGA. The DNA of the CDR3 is TGTGCCAGCAGCTTATACAGCCAAGAGACCCAGTACTTC. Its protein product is CASSLYSQETQYF.

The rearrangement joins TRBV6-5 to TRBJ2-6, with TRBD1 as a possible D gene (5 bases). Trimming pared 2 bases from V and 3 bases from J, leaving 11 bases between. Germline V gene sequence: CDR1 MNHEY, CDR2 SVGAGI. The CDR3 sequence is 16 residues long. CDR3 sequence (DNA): TGTGCCAGCAGTTACGGCTCAGGGCGTGGGGCCAACGTCCTGACTTTC. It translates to CASSYGSGRGANVLTF.

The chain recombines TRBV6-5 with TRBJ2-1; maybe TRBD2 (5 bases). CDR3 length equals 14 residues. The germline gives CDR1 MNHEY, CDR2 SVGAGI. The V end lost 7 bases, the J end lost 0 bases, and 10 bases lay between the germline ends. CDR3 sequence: CASKKGGSYNEQFF. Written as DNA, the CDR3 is TGTGCCAGCAAAAAAGGAGGCTCCTACAATGAGCAGTTCTTC.